The sequence of this T cell receptor (beta chain) was determined in a study of T cells in Graves' hyperthyroidism and ophthalmopathy. Study-level findings and limits: The majority of expanded thyroid clonotypes above 0.001 also appeared in blood.

Points on this clonotype: What it binds is not known. Since a much larger clone is just one base distant, this may be a read error.

Amplified regions were TCR beta CDR3 sequences from RNA transcripts. First-round RT-PCR targeting the TCR CDR3 was performed with the HTBI primer set. MiXCR, applied by TCRdb to the multiplex PCR reads, yields one record per CDR3 protein. The sample carries hundreds of thousands of distinct CDR3 sequences, just under 45% recorded once. The CDR3 extends over 12 amino acids. The germline CDR1 and CDR2 sequences are SGHAT and FQNNGV. Investigators excluded patients with uncontrolled infection, other autoimmune disease, pregnancy or lactation. Diagnosis rested on symptoms, serum thyroxine and TRAb, thyroid ultrasound, and orbital computed tomography.

The sequence derives from an adult man with Graves' disease, either hyperthyroidism or ophthalmopathy (not recorded which). Sequenced material: peripheral blood or thyroid tissue (not recorded which). V usage is TRBV11-2 and J usage is TRBJ1-2, with D maybe TRBD1 (5 bases). CDR3 DNA: TGTGCCAGCAGCTCCAGGGTTTATGGCCACACCTTC. Its translation is CASSSRVYGHTF. Together with reference TRBV11-2 and TRBJ1-2, the CDR3 gives the full variable domain: EAGVAQSPRYKIIEKRQSVAFWCNPISGHATLYWYQQILGQGPKLLIQFQNNGVVDDSQLPKDRFSAERLKGVDSTLKIQPAKLEDSAVYLCASSSRVYGHTFGSGTRLTVV.